One and the same sample provided the 20 T cell receptor beta chains below, sequenced in a study of blood T cell repertoires in COVID-19. Libraries were prepared by immunoSEQ multiplex PCR; TCRdb keeps only in-frame clonotypes and omits some of them. This table holds 290,000 or so clones, more than 85% found once. What was sequenced was peripheral blood. The receptors stem from a man aged 65 to 79 with acute or convalescent COVID-19.

V usage is TRBV6-1 and J usage is TRBJ2-3; D possibly corresponds to TRBD1 (6 bases). The germline V and J ends were trimmed by 0 bases and 2 bases, with 9 bases remaining between them. Germline CDR1 and CDR2: MNHNS and SASEGT. This CDR3 is built from 15 residues. CDR3 sequence reads: CASSEAGAYTDTQYF. The CDR3 coding sequence is TGTGCCAGCAGTGAAGCGGGGGCGTACACAGATACGCAGTATTTT.

This chain joins TRBV12-3 or TRBV12-4 and TRBJ2-2; D call uncertain. Trimming cost V 3 bases and J 6 bases, with 2 bases left between them. This CDR3 has 11 residues. The CDR3 is CASSFAGELFF. The CDR3 coding sequence is TGTGCCAGCAGTTTCGCCGGGGAGCTGTTTTTT.

The chain uses TRBV6-5 and TRBJ1-1, with a weak D call TRBD1 (5 bases). CDR1 is MNHEY, CDR2 SVGAGI, per germline. Trimming left V 5 bases short and J 6 bases short, with 10 bases between. This CDR3 is built from 12 residues. The CDR3: CASSRGSAEAFF. As DNA, the CDR3 is TGTGCCAGCAGTCGGGGGTCCGCTGAAGCTTTCTTT.

The rearrangement joins TRBV19 to TRBJ2-3, with 8 bases matching TRBD2. The V and J ends lost 11 bases and 4 bases, in that order; junction bases with no gene match: 11. The CDR3 covers 14 residues. CDR1 is LNHDA, CDR2 SQIVND, per germline (reference sequence). CDR3 in DNA: TGTGCCCCAGGGGTAACGGGAGGGTCAGATACGCAGTATTTT. It specifies CAPGVTGGSDTQYF. The full variable domain, rest sourced from reference TRBV19 and TRBJ2-3, is DGGITQSPKYLFRKEGQNVTLSCEQNLNHDAMYWYRQDPGQGLRLIYYSQIVNDFQKGDIAEGYSVSREKKESFPLTVTSAQKNPTAFYLCAPGVTGGSDTQYFGPGTRLTVL.

Here the CDR3 reads CASSLGTDEKLFF. In DNA, the CDR3 is TGTGCCAGCAGTTTAGGGACAGATGAAAAACTGTTTTTT. This chain connects TRBV6-6 to TRBJ1-4; 7 positions match TRBD1. Germline V gives CDR1 MNHNY, CDR2 SVGAGI (reference sequence). The J segment lost 6 bases and the V segment lost 4 bases, leaving 2 bases of the junction unmatched. The CDR3 covers 13 residues.

The chain links TRBV2 to TRBJ1-2; 7 nucleotides align to TRBD1. There are 14 residues in the CDR3. Germline CDR1 reads SNHLY; CDR2 reads FYNNEI. J was trimmed by 5 bases and V by 0 bases; bases with no gene match: 3. The CDR3 DNA sequence: TGTGCCAGCAGTGAAGCGACAGGGCCTTATGGCTACACCTTC. It specifies CASSEATGPYGYTF.

V gene TRBV7-2 combines with J gene TRBJ2-3; 8 bases match TRBD2. V dropped 5 bases and J dropped 10; count of bases not matched to a gene: 14. The CDR3 totals 15 residues. Germline V CDR1 and CDR2: SGHTA, FQGNSA. The CDR3 DNA follows: TGTGCCAGCAGCCCTGGGAATAGCGGGGTCCCTGCGCAGTATTTT. Amino acids: CASSPGNSGVPAQYF. The complete variable domain, with remaining parts taken from reference TRBV7-2 and TRBJ2-3, reads GAGVSQSPSNKVTEKGKDVELRCDPISGHTALYWYRQSLGQGLEFLIYFQGNSAPDKSGLPSDRFSAERTGGSVSTLTIQRTQQEDSAVYLCASSPGNSGVPAQYFGPGTRLTVL.

This chain links TRBV4-3 with TRBJ1-4; TRBD1 is a possible D gene (5 bases). CDR1 is LGHNA, CDR2 YSLEER, per germline. The CDR3 covers 17 residues. V lost 2 bases, J lost 0 bases, and 13 bases lay in between. CDR3 coding DNA: TGCGCCAGCAGCCAAACCCCTGGACAAGCAACTAATGAAAAACTGTTTTTT. Protein sequence: CASSQTPGQATNEKLFF.

This clone was seen a few times. V usage is TRBV6-5 and J usage is TRBJ2-5; D is unresolved. Deletions cut 5 bases from V and 0 bases from J, with 7 bases between. The CDR3 spans 13 residues. Germline values: CDR1 MNHEY, CDR2 SVGAGI. The CDR3 coding sequence is TGTGCCAGCAGTCGCCAGTACCAAGAGACCCAGTACTTC. Translated: CASSRQYQETQYF.

The V call is TRBV20-1, the J call TRBJ2-1, with TRBD2 matching over 9 bases. Trimming cost V 3 bases and J 4 bases; bases outside gene matches: 7. The CDR3 has 15 residues. From germline, CDR1 is DFQATT and CDR2 SNEGSKA (reference sequence). The CDR3 nucleotides read TGCAGTGCTAGTGTTCTAGCGGGGAATTACAATGAGCAGTTCTTC. It is translated as CSASVLAGNYNEQFF.

As to this clone: Distinct nucleotide sequences in the sample also encode this CDR3. The rearrangement uses TRBV28 and TRBJ1-6; 7 nucleotides align to TRBD1. From germline, CDR1 is MDHEN and CDR2 SYDVKM. The ends lost 5 bases at V and 7 bases at J; junction bases unmatched: 8. The CDR3 is 15 amino acids. The DNA of the CDR3 is TGTGCCAGCAGTGCACGGACAGGTTTAAATTCACCCCTCCACTTT. This encodes CASSARTGLNSPLHF. Combining the CDR3 with reference TRBV28 and TRBJ1-6 gives the whole variable domain DVKVTQSSRYLVKRTGEKVFLECVQDMDHENMFWYRQDPGLGLRLIYFSYDVKMKEKGDIPEGYSVSREKKERFSLILESASTNQTSMYLCASSARTGLNSPLHFGNGTRLTVT.

This rearrangement joins TRBV7-3 to TRBJ2-7; D might be TRBD1 (7 bases). V dropped 4 bases and J dropped 7 bases, with 11 bases sitting between them. Germline CDR1 reads SGHTA; CDR2 reads FQGTGA. The CDR3 runs 12 residues. The CDR3: CASSSTGREQYF. The DNA of the CDR3 is TGTGCCAGCAGCTCGACAGGGAGGGAGCAGTACTTC. Variable domain in full (rest from reference TRBV7-3 and TRBJ2-7): GAGVSQTPSNKVTEKGKYVELRCDPISGHTALYWYRQSLGQGPEFLIYFQGTGAADDSGLPNDRFFAVRPEGSVSTLKIQRTERGDSAVYLCASSSTGREQYFGPGTRLTVT.

This clone was picked up a small number of times. The chain uses TRBV27 and TRBJ2-1; no clear D gene. V shed 0 bases and J shed 8 bases, with 17 bases lying between them. Looked up from germline, CDR1 is MNHEY and CDR2 is SMNVEV (reference sequence). This CDR3 has 16 residues. The CDR3 loop is CASSLSPYIQLDEQFF. The CDR3 DNA sequence: TGTGCCAGCAGTTTATCCCCCTACATACAGCTCGATGAGCAGTTCTTC.

This chain links TRBV18 with TRBJ2-4; D remains unclear. With 0 bases removed from V and 2 bases from J, the gap between germline ends came to 5 bases. Germline loops: CDR1 KGHSH, CDR2 LQKENI. The CDR3 length is 14 residues. This CDR3 is CASSPPPPKNIQYF. For the CDR3, the DNA is TGTGCCAGCTCACCACCTCCTCCCAAAAACATTCAGTACTTC.

The chain employs TRBV18 and TRBJ2-6; 8 positions match TRBD1. V lost 0 bases and J lost 2; bases outside the gene matches: 12. Germline V gene sequence: CDR1 KGHSH, CDR2 LQKENI. This CDR3 has 20 amino acids. The CDR3 region is CASSPPAAGGKSTGANVLTF. The CDR3 bases are TGTGCCAGCTCACCACCGGCGGCAGGGGGCAAGTCTACTGGGGCCAACGTCCTGACTTTC. The full variable domain, with the rest looked up from reference TRBV18 and TRBJ2-6, is NAGVMQNPRHLVRRRGQEARLRCSPMKGHSHVYWYRQLPEEGLKFMVYLQKENIIDESGMPKERFSAEFPKEGPSILRIQQVVRGDSAAYFCASSPPAAGGKSTGANVLTFGAGSRLTVL.

This clone has more than one count but fewer than ten. The CDR3 coding sequence is TGTGCCAGCAGCTCCCCCCCCGAGGTATACGAGCAGTACTTC. It encodes CASSSPPEVYEQYF. This chain links TRBV11-2 with TRBJ2-7; D not certain. V was trimmed by 4 bases and J by 4 bases, leaving 14 bases between them. The CDR3 is 14 residues long. The germline V gene encodes CDR1 SGHAT and CDR2 FQNNGV. Based on the CDR3 plus reference TRBV11-2 and TRBJ2-7, the full variable domain is EAGVAQSPRYKIIEKRQSVAFWCNPISGHATLYWYQQILGQGPKLLIQFQNNGVVDDSQLPKDRFSAERLKGVDSTLKIQPAKLEDSAVYLCASSSPPEVYEQYFGPGTRLTVT.

The chain joins TRBV9 to TRBJ2-5; unclear D gene. CDR1 is SGDLS, CDR2 YYNGEE, per germline. Trimming removed 2 bases from V and 5 bases from J, with 16 bases in between. The CDR3 has 15 residues. The CDR3 DNA is TGTGCCAGCAGCGTCTCGGCCGGCACGGAGGAGACCCAGTACTTC. Translation: CASSVSAGTEETQYF.

The rearrangement uses TRBV5-1 and TRBJ2-1; tentatively, D is TRBD2 (6 bases). The V gene lost 1 base and the J gene lost 0 bases, with 11 bases spanning the gap. The germline CDR1 and CDR2 sequences are SGHRS and YFSETQ. The CDR3 length is 16 residues. This chain's CDR3 is CASSLWGVSSYNEQFF. DNA for the CDR3: TGCGCCAGCAGCTTGTGGGGGGTTAGCTCCTACAATGAGCAGTTCTTC.

J is TRBJ2-1 and V is TRBV5-4, with 12 bases lining up with TRBD2. CDR3 length equals 16 residues. The J segment lost 3 bases and the V segment lost 4 bases, leaving 5 bases of the junction unmatched. Germline CDR1 is SGHNT and CDR2 is YYREEE (reference sequence). Here the CDR3 reads CASSPGLAGLYNEQFF. The DNA of the CDR3 is TGTGCCAGCAGCCCGGGACTAGCGGGCCTCTACAATGAGCAGTTCTTC.

This clone was counted once. The chain carries TRBV29-1 and TRBJ2-7; 12 nucleotides line up with TRBD2. Germline trimming cut 4 bases from V and 4 bases from J; bases unmatched to any gene: 5. This CDR3 comprises 14 residues. Germline V gives CDR1 SQVTM, CDR2 ANQGSEA. Written as DNA, the CDR3 is TGCAGCGTTGGGGGAACTAGCGGGGGGTACGAGCAGTACTTC. Encoded protein: CSVGGTSGGYEQYF.